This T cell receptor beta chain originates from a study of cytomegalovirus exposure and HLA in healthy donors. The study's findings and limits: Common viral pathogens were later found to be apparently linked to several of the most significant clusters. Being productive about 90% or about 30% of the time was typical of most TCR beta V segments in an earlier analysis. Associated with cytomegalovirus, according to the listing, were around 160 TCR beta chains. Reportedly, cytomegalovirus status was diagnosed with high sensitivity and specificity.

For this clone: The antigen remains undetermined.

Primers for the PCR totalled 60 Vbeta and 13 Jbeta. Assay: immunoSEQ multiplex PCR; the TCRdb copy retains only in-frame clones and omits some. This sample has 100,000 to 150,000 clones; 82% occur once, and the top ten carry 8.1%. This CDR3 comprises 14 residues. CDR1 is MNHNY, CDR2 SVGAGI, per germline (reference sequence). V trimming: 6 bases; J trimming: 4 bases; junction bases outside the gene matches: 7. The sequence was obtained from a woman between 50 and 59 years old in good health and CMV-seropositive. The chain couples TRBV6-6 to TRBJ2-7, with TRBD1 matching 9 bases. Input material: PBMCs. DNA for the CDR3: TGTGCCAGCAGCCGGGACAGGGAGTTGTACGAGCAGTACTTC. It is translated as CASSRDRELYEQYF.